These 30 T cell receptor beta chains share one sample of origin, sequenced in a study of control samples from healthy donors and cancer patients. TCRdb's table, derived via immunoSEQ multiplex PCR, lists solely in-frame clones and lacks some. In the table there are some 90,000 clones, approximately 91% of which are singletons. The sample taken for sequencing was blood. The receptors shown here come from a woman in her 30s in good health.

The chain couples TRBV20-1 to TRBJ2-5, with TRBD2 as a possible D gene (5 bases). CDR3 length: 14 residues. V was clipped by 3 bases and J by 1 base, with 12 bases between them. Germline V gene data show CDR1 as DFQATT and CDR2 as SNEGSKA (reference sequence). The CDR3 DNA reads TGCAGTGCTAGTACGGGGAAACTCCAAGAGACCCAGTACTTC. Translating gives CSASTGKLQETQYF.

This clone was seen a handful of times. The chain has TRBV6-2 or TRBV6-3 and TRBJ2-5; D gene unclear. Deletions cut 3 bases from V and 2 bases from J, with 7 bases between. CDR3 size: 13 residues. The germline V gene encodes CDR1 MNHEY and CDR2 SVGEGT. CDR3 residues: CASSYVGQETQYF. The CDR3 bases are TGTGCCAGCAGTTATGTGGGGCAAGAGACCCAGTACTTC.

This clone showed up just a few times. The DNA of the CDR3 is TGTGCCAGCAGCCAGACAGGGTCCTACGCTTTCTTT. This encodes CASSQTGSYAFF. The chain couples TRBV11-1 to TRBJ1-1; 7 nucleotides agree with TRBD1. The CDR3 loop spans 12 amino acids. V was clipped by 5 bases and J by 11 bases; unmatched bases: 8. Germline values: CDR1 SGHAT, CDR2 FQDESV (reference sequence).

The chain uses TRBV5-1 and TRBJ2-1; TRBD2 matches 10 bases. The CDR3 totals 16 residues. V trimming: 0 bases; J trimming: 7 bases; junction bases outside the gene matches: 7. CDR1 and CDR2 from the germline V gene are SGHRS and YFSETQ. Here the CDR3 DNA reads TGCGCCAGCAGCTTGGGTGCTAGCGGGAGCTTTAATGAGCAGTTCTTC. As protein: CASSLGASGSFNEQFF. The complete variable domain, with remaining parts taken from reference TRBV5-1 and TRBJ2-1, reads KAGVTQTPRYLIKTRGQQVTLSCSPISGHRSVSWYQQTPGQGLQFLFEYFSETQRNKGNFPGRFSGRQFSNSRSEMNVSTLELGDSALYLCASSLGASGSFNEQFFGPGTRLTVL.

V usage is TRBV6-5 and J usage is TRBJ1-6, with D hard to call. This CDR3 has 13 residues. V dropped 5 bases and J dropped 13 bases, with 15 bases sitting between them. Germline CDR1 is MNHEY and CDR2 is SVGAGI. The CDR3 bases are TGTGCCAGCAGTCTAAGCGGCGGGGAGCCCCTCCACTTT. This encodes CASSLSGGEPLHF.

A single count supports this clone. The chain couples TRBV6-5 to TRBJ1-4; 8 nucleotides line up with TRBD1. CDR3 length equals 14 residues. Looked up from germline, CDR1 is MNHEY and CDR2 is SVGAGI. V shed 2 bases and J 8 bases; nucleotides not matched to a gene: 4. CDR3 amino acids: CASSYDRGTEKLFF. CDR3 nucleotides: TGTGCCAGCAGTTACGACAGGGGAACGGAAAAACTGTTTTTT.

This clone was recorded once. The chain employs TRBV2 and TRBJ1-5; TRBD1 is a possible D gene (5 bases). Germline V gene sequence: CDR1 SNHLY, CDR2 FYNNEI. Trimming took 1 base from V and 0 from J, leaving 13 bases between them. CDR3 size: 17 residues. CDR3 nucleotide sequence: TGTGCCAGCAGTGAAGGGTATGCGGGGGGTAGCAATCAGCCCCAGCATTTT. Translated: CASSEGYAGGSNQPQHF.

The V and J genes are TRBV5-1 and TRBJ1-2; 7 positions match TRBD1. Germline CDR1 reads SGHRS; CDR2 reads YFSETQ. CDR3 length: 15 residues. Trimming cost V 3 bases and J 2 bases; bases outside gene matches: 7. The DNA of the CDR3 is TGCGCCAGCAGCTCCCCAGACAGGGCGAACTATGGCTACACCTTC. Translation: CASSSPDRANYGYTF.

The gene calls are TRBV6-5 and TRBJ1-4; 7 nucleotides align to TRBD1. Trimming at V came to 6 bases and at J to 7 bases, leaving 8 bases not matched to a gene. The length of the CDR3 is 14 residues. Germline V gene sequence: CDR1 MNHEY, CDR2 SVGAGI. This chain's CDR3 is CASSQGDWGEKLFF. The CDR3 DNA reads TGTGCCAGCAGCCAGGGGGATTGGGGTGAAAAACTGTTTTTT.

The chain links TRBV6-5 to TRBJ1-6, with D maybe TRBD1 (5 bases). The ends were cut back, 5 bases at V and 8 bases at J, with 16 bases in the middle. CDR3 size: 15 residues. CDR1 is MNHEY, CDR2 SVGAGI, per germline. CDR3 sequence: CASSTLGEGYSPLHF. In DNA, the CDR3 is TGTGCCAGCAGTACCCTAGGGGAGGGATATTCACCCCTCCACTTT.

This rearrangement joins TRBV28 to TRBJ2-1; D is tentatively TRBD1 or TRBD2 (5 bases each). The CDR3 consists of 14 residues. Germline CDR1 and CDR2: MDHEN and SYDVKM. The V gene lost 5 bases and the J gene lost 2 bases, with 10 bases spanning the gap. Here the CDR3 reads CASSPMGPYNEQFF. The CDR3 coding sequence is TGTGCCAGCAGTCCCATGGGACCCTACAATGAGCAGTTCTTC.

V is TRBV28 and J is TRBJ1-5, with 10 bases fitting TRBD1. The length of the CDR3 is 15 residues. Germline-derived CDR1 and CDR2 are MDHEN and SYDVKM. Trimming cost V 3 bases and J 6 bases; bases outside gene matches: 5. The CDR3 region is CASSFPGQGRQPQHF. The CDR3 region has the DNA TGTGCCAGCAGTTTTCCGGGACAGGGGCGTCAGCCCCAGCATTTT.

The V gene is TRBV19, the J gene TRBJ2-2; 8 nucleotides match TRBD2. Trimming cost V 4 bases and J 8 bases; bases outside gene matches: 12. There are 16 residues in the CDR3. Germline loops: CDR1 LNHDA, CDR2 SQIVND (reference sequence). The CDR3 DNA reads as TGTGCCAGTAGTACCCGGAGCGGGGGTAACAGGGGGGAGCTGTTTTTT. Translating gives CASSTRSGGNRGELFF. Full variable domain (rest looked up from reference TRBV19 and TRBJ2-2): DGGITQSPKYLFRKEGQNVTLSCEQNLNHDAMYWYRQDPGQGLRLIYYSQIVNDFQKGDIAEGYSVSREKKESFPLTVTSAQKNPTAFYLCASSTRSGGNRGELFFGEGSRLTVL.

The CDR3 protein is CAWSGQPRSGNTIYF. In nucleotides, the CDR3 is TGTGCCTGGAGCGGACAGCCTCGCTCTGGAAACACCATATATTTT. This sequence joins TRBV30 and TRBJ1-3; D is perhaps TRBD1 (6 bases). The CDR3 spans 15 residues. Trimming removed 3 bases at V and 0 bases at J, with 12 bases between. In germline, CDR1 is GTSNPN, CDR2 SVGIG (reference sequence).

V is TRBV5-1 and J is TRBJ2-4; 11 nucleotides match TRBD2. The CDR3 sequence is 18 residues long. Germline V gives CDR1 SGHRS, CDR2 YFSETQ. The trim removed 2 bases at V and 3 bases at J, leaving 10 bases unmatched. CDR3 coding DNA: TGCGCCAGCAGCTTTACTAGCGGGAGCCCCGAGGGCAAAAACATTCAGTACTTC. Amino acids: CASSFTSGSPEGKNIQYF.

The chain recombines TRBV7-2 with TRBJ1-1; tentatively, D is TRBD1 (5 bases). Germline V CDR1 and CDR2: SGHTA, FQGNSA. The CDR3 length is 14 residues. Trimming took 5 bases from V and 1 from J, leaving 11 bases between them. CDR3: CASSAKGRNTEAFF. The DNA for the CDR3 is TGTGCCAGCAGCGCAAAGGGACGGAACACTGAAGCTTTCTTT.

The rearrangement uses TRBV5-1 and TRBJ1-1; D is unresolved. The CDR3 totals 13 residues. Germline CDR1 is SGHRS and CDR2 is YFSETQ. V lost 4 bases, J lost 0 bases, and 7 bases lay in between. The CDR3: CASSLTLNTEAFF. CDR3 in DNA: TGCGCCAGCAGCCTGACCTTGAACACTGAAGCTTTCTTT.

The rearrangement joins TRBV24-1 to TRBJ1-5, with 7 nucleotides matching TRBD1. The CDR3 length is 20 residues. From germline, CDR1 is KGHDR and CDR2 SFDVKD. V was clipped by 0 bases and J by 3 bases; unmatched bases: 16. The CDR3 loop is CATSDLHSGARGSFNQPQHF. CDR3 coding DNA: TGTGCCACCAGTGATTTGCATTCTGGGGCCAGGGGGTCGTTCAATCAGCCCCAGCATTTT.

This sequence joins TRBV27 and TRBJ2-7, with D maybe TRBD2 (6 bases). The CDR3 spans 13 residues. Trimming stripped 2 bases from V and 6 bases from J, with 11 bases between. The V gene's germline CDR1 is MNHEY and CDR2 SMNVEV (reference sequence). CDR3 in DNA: TGTGCCAGCAGTTTACCCCGGGGGTCCGAGCAGTACTTC. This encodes CASSLPRGSEQYF.

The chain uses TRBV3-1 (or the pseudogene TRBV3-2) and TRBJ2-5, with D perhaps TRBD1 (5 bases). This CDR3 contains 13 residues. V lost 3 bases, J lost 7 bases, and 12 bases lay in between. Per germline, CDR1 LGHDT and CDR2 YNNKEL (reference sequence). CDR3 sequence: CASSHRRGGTQYF. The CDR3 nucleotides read TGTGCCAGCAGCCACCGTAGGGGTGGGACCCAGTACTTC.

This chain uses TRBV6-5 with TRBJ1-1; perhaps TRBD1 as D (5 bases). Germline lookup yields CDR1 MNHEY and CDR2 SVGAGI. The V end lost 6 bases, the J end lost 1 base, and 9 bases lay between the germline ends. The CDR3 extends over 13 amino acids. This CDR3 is CASRRGQNTEAFF. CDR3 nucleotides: TGTGCCAGCAGAAGGGGCCAGAACACTGAAGCTTTCTTT.

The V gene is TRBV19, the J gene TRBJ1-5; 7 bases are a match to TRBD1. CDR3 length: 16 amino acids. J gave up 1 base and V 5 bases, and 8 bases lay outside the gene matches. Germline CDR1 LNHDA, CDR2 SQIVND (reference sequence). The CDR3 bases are TGTGCCAGTAGTGAAAGACAGGGTGTAAGCAATCAGCCCCAGCATTTT. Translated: CASSERQGVSNQPQHF.

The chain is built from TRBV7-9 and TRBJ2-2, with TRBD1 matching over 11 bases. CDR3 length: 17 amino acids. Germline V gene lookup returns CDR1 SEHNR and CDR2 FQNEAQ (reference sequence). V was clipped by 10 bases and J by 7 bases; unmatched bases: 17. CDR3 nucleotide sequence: TGTGCCACCAAGGCCCAGGGACAGGGGGTTTCTGGCGGGGAGCTGTTTTTT. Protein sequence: CATKAQGQGVSGGELFF.

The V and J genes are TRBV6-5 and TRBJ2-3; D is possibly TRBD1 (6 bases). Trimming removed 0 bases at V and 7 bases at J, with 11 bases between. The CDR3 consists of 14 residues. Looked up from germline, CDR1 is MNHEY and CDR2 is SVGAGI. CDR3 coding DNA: TGTGCCAGCAGTTACTCGTGGGACACGAATACGCAGTATTTT. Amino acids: CASSYSWDTNTQYF.

CDR3 nucleotide sequence: TGTGCCAGCTCAGTTAGGAGGACAACTAATGAAAAACTGTTTTTT. Its translation: CASSVRRTTNEKLFF. This rearrangement joins TRBV18 to TRBJ1-4; D not certain. The ends were cut back, 5 bases at V and 0 bases at J, with 10 bases in the middle. This CDR3 comprises 15 residues. Germline lookup yields CDR1 KGHSH and CDR2 LQKENI.

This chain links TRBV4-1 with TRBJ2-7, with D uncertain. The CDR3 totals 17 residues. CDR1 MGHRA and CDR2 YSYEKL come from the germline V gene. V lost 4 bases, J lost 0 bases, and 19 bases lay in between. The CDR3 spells CASSPPYWEVSSYEQYF. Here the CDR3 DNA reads TGCGCCAGCAGCCCACCCTACTGGGAAGTTTCCTCCTACGAGCAGTACTTC.

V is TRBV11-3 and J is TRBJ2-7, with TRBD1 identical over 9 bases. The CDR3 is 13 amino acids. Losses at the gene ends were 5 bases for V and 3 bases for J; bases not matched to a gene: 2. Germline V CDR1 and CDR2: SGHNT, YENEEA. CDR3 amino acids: CASSPGQGYEQYF. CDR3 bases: TGTGCCAGCAGCCCGGGACAGGGCTACGAGCAGTACTTC.

CDR3 nucleotide sequence: TGTGCCAGCAGTGTGCAGGGGGCCATAGGAACCTACGAGCAGTACTTC. It specifies CASSVQGAIGTYEQYF. The V gene is TRBV27, the J gene TRBJ2-7; 8 bases align to TRBD1. V gave up 5 bases and J gave up 2 bases; unmatched junction bases: 11. The germline V gene encodes CDR1 MNHEY and CDR2 SMNVEV (reference sequence). This CDR3 is 16 amino acids long.

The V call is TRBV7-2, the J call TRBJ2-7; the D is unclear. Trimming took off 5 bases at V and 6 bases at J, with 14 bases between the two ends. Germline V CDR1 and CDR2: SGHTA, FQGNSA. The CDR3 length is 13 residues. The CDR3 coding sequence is TGTGCCAGCAGCACGTATCTAGACCTCGAGCAGTACTTC. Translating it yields CASSTYLDLEQYF.

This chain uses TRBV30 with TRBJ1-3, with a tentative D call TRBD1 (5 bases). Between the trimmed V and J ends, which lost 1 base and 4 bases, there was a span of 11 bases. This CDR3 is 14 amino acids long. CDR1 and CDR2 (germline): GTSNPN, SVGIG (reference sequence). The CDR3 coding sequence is TGTGCCTGGAGTGCTGGGACTCAAGGAAACACCATATATTTT. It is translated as CAWSAGTQGNTIYF.